This T cell receptor beta chain originates from a study of shared clonotypes between healthy human individuals. Using immunoSEQ multiplex PCR, the repertoire was profiled, and TCRdb retains in-frame clones only, with some absent. The sample holds 550,000 to 850,000 clones, under 80% seen once. Germline V gene data show CDR1 as SGHNT and CDR2 as YENEEA. This CDR3 contains 14 residues. The ends were cut back, 3 bases at V and 7 bases at J, with 15 bases in the middle. Notes on this clone: Its antigen is still unknown.

The investigators split CD4+ cells into a CD45RA+ naive subset and a CD45RA-negative memory subset. Findings and caveats of the study: Clonotype sharing among donors, it was expected, would be affected by sequencing depth. Across subsets, estimated richness was generally greater for naive than for memory populations.

This chain uses TRBV11-3 with TRBJ1-2, with D perhaps matching TRBD1 (5 bases). This receptor was taken from a woman aged 25 to 39 in good health. Sample: memory CD4+ T cells sorted from blood. Subset noted: CD45RA-negative fraction. CDR3 nucleotide sequence: TGTGCCAGCAGCTTCACAGGCCCCGAGCGTGGCTACACCTTC. Its protein is CASSFTGPERGYTF.